The sequence of this TCR beta chain was determined in a study of cytomegalovirus exposure and HLA in healthy donors (dated by TCRdb to about 2017). Regarding the study in general: According to a later analysis, the 120 validation repertoires were produced on the same platform as the approximately 690 repertoires of the first cohort. The study was designed to test whether signatures of past pathogen exposure could be identified by cataloging public T cell receptors. In addition to the first cohort of around 670 subjects, a separate validation cohort of 100 to 150 different subjects was used. To predict cytomegalovirus infection status, the study brought together high-throughput TCR immunosequencing, statistical association of individual TCRs with disease status, and machine learning. Results the study describes overall, beyond this receptor: The classifier was reported to diagnose cytomegalovirus status with high specificity and sensitivity in both the original cohort and the validation cohort. In the study, approximately 160 TCR beta chains were listed as associated with cytomegalovirus. It was suggested by the authors that the approach could potentially be generalized to other disease states and immunological phenotypes. All 120 or so repertoires were used to score co-occurrence in the validation cohort in a later analysis, because that analysis had no HLA typing for the cohort. A few of the identified cytomegalovirus-associated TCR beta chains were confirmed in vitro to be specific for cytomegalovirus antigens. Of the cluster scores, approximately 95% were above 0 in a later analysis, which found that TCRs clustered in the first cohort also tended to co-occur in the approximately 120 validation repertoires. Across donors, most TCR sequences were observed very rarely, whereas some public TCRs were present in many individuals.

Separate from the approximately 700-subject first cohort, the validation cohort of 120 subjects was the group to which the donors belonged. Receptor amplification or capture employed the immunoSEQ multiplex PCR assay. As for the authors' bioinformatics: A statistical classification framework was built to diagnose cytomegalovirus status from the catalog of TCR beta chain sequences. In TCRdb, the immuneACCESS table is reduced to in-frame sequences with V and J assigned. These tables do not hold every clone; where another copy was compared, an unresolved V gene accounts for under half, and the others remain unexplained. The V and J calls and clone size were taken over from that table, and D and trimming were inferred from the DNA. A total of about 180,000 clones appear in this sample, 85% of them only once. Of the sample, about a sixth is held by the ten largest clones. V is trimmed back by 1 base and J by 6 bases, and the junction contains 5 bases that no gene match accounts for. The CDR3 runs 15 amino acids, cysteine and phenylalanine included. Only the CDR3 portion is preserved as DNA: 45 bases, with reading frame beginning at the first base. The germline V gene (reference sequence) yields SEHNR for CDR1 and FQNEAQ for CDR2.

Comments on this clone: The antigen it binds to is not known. No per-base quality is available; no much larger clone lies one base away.

Sequencing was done on a sample of PBMCs. The sequence derives from a man between 18 and 29 years old in good health and CMV-seropositive. The sequence joins TRBV7-9 to TRBJ2-1; 8 central bases correspond to TRBD1. The CDR3 region has the sequence CASSLGQGAVNEQFF. The nucleotides read TGTGCCAGCAGCTTAGGGCAGGGGGCCGTCAATGAGCAGTTCTTC.